The 3 T cell receptor beta chains below were found in one sample sequenced in a study of early T cells in non-severe SARS-CoV-2 infection. TCRdb passed the 5' RACE reads through MiXCR, listing each CDR3 protein once. This sample has tens of thousands of distinct CDR3 sequences; about 4.5% occur once, and the top ten carry approximately 6%. The material sequenced was whole blood, taken at baseline. Receptors were obtained from an adult who was a healthcare worker with PCR-confirmed SARS-CoV-2 infection or an uninfected control (not recorded which).

There are many counts of this clonotype. This chain uses TRBV20-1 with TRBJ2-3, with 7 bases matching TRBD1. The CDR3 covers 15 residues. The ends lost 0 bases at V and 4 bases at J; junction bases unmatched: 7. The germline V gene has CDR1 DFQATT and CDR2 SNEGSKA (reference sequence). The CDR3 loop reads CSARDATGRPDTQYF. The CDR3 DNA sequence: TGCAGTGCTAGAGACGCGACAGGGCGGCCAGATACGCAGTATTTT.

Many counts were recorded for this clonotype. This chain uses TRBV7-9 with TRBJ1-6; the D is unclear. V was clipped by 3 bases and J by 9 bases, with 12 bases between them. The CDR3 has 14 amino acids. Germline CDR1 SEHNR, CDR2 FQNEAQ (reference sequence). In nucleotides, the CDR3 is TGTGCCAGCAGCTTTGGGGTAGGGTTTTCACCCCTCCACTTT. Amino acid sequence: CASSFGVGFSPLHF.

The chain combines TRBV7-3 with TRBJ2-5; D is ambiguous. The CDR3 is 12 residues long. Germline loops: CDR1 SGHTA, CDR2 FQGTGA. V lost 5 bases and J lost 4, with 8 bases in between. CDR3 bases: TGTGCCAGCAGCAAATCCGGAGAGACCCAGTACTTC. Translated: CASSKSGETQYF.